Presented here are 20 T cell receptor beta chains from one specimen sequenced in a study of T-cell reconstitution after alpha-beta-depleted transplantation in children (dated by TCRdb to about 2016). Receptors were amplified or captured by PCR. Instrument used: Illumina HiSeq 2500. Molecular barcoding was employed in the preparation of TCR libraries, with unique molecular identifiers being used to normalize TCRbeta repertoire quantification. TCRdb reprocessed the public reads (quality trimming at Q25 with fastp, clone calling with MiXCR) and kept in-frame beta chains. Every entry covers one CDR3 protein and lists the most common genes and DNA from its rows. The sample includes around 100,000 distinct CDR3 sequences, with 4.5% to 7.5% observed a single time. The ten largest clonotypes hold 6.1% of the sample. The time point label here, explained by the study, means: day 60 (about 2 months) after transplantation. The sample's treatment or condition label, decoded: allogeneic hematopoietic cell transplantation with graft depleted of TCRalphabeta T cells and CD19 B cells.

Sequencing used PBMCs, mostly from graft donor cells, obtained 60 days after TCRalphabeta/CD19-depleted stem cell transplant. These receptors were collected from a female patient aged 2 to 10 who had a stem cell transplant for Fanconi anemia, so the T cells may come from the graft donor.

This clonotype was detected ten times or more. This sequence joins TRBV19 and TRBJ2-7; tentative D call: TRBD1 (5 bases). The V and J ends lost 3 bases and 0 bases respectively, with 9 bases between them. The germline V gene has CDR1 LNHDA and CDR2 SQIVND (reference sequence). The CDR3 consists of 14 residues. CDR3 nucleotides: TGTGCCAGTAGTATGAGACAGAGCTCCTACGAGCAGTACTTC. Translated, it gives CASSMRQSSYEQYF.

This clonotype was seen at least ten times. The chain combines TRBV28 with TRBJ1-1; D is unclear. From germline, CDR1 is MDHEN and CDR2 SYDVKM. This CDR3 has 11 residues. The V and J ends lost 7 bases and 6 bases respectively, with 9 bases between them. The CDR3 spells CASISLPEAFF. DNA of the CDR3: TGTGCCAGCATAAGTCTCCCTGAAGCTTTCTTT. Together with reference TRBV28 and TRBJ1-1, the CDR3 gives the full variable domain: DVKVTQSSRYLVKRTGEKVFLECVQDMDHENMFWYRQDPGLGLRLIYFSYDVKMKEKGDIPEGYSVSREKKERFSLILESASTNQTSMYLCASISLPEAFFGQGTRLTVV.

The chain carries TRBV5-1 and TRBJ2-3; 7 positions agree with TRBD1. There are 16 residues in the CDR3. From germline, CDR1 is SGHRS and CDR2 YFSETQ. V gave up 7 bases and J gave up 3 bases; unmatched junction bases: 14. The CDR3 nucleotides read TGCGCCAGCGGCGATCTAGGGGGCCTGGGGACAGATACGCAGTATTTT. This gives the protein CASGDLGGLGTDTQYF.

In its sample, this clonotype was seen many times. This chain links TRBV28 with TRBJ1-2; D might be TRBD1 (5 bases). Germline CDR1 reads MDHEN; CDR2 reads SYDVKM. Trimming took off 1 base at V and 3 bases at J, with 15 bases between the two ends. This CDR3 is built from 16 residues. Written as DNA, the CDR3 is TGTGCCAGCAGTTTATCCGGGCAGCTGGGGGACTATGGCTACACCTTC. This sequence encodes CASSLSGQLGDYGYTF.

This clonotype showed up many times. The V gene is TRBV7-3, the J gene TRBJ2-2; TRBD1 matches at 7 bases. CDR1 SGHTA and CDR2 FQGTGA come from the germline V gene. The ends lost 4 bases at V and 3 bases at J; junction bases unmatched: 5. The CDR3 runs 15 residues. CDR3 loop: CASSSGTVDTGELFF. The CDR3 coding sequence is TGTGCCAGCAGCTCCGGGACAGTGGACACCGGGGAGCTGTTTTTT.

This clonotype was recorded at least ten times. The V call is TRBV10-3, the J call TRBJ2-5; D unresolved. There are 14 residues in the CDR3. Germline lookup yields CDR1 ENHRY and CDR2 SYGVKD. The V end was cut by 4 bases, the J end by 1 base, with 10 bases between. DNA of the CDR3: TGTGCCATCAGTGTATCCGGGTCCCAAGAGACCCAGTACTTC. Encoded protein: CAISVSGSQETQYF.

This sequence joins TRBV5-1 and TRBJ2-5, with D possibly being TRBD1 (6 bases). The germline V gene encodes CDR1 SGHRS and CDR2 YFSETQ. The CDR3 consists of 15 residues. The ends were cut back, 4 bases at V and 7 bases at J, with 20 bases in the middle. The CDR3 nucleotides are TGCGCCAGCAGCCAGGAAACAGGGCTAGGGGGGACCCAGTACTTC. Translation gives CASSQETGLGGTQYF.

The sample holds many counts of this clonotype. The V and J genes are TRBV2 and TRBJ2-1; 9 nucleotides line up with TRBD2. CDR3 length equals 16 residues. The germline CDR1 and CDR2 sequences are SNHLY and FYNNEI. V lost 7 bases to trimming and J lost 4 bases; unmatched junction nucleotides: 11. The CDR3 nucleotides are TGTGCCAGCAAGGATAGCGGCGGGAGGGGGTACAATGAGCAGTTCTTC. Protein product: CASKDSGGRGYNEQFF.

In its sample, this clonotype was seen many times. The gene calls are TRBV27 and TRBJ1-5; 7 bases fit TRBD1. This CDR3 is 14 amino acids long. V lost 4 bases, J lost 0 bases, and 0 bases stayed unmatched. Per the germline V gene, CDR1 is MNHEY and CDR2 is SMNVEV (reference sequence). CDR3 bases: TGTGCCAGCAGTTGGACAGGTAGCAATCAGCCCCAGCATTTT. It translates to CASSWTGSNQPQHF.

The V call is TRBV6-2 or TRBV6-3, the J call TRBJ2-5; D uncertain. The CDR3 length is 14 residues. V was shortened by 6 bases and J by 3 bases, with 14 bases between the two germline ends. Germline CDR1 is MNHEY and CDR2 is SVGEGT. The CDR3 protein is CASSHGGYEETQYF. The CDR3, as DNA: TGTGCCAGCAGCCACGGCGGTTACGAAGAGACCCAGTACTTC.

This clonotype was seen a handful of times. The genes are TRBV12-3 or TRBV12-4 and TRBJ1-1; TRBD1 matches at 7 bases. This CDR3 has 17 residues. V dropped 2 bases and J dropped 0; count of bases not matched to a gene: 9. The CDR3 DNA follows: TGTGCCAGCAGTTTAATCGTCGGGACAGCCATGAACACTGAAGCTTTCTTT. As protein: CASSLIVGTAMNTEAFF.

There are many counts of this clonotype. V and J are TRBV2 and TRBJ1-5; D is perhaps TRBD1 (6 bases). The V end was cut by 6 bases, the J end by 1 base, with 13 bases between. The germline CDR1 and CDR2 sequences are SNHLY and FYNNEI. This CDR3 spans 15 amino acids. DNA for the CDR3: TGTGCCAGCAGACTTATACAGGGAAGCAATCAGCCCCAGCATTTT. Translated: CASRLIQGSNQPQHF.

This clonotype was counted many times. CDR3 protein: CASSENRGSYNEQFF. CDR3 bases: TGTGCCAGCAGTGAAAATAGGGGATCCTACAATGAGCAGTTCTTC. The rearrangement uses TRBV25-1 and TRBJ2-1; TRBD1 is a possible D gene (5 bases). V was clipped by 2 bases and J by 1 base, with 9 bases between them. The CDR3 loop spans 15 amino acids. Per germline, CDR1 MGHDK and CDR2 SYGVNS.

In this sample, this clonotype turned up a few times. J is TRBJ2-7 and V is TRBV12-3 or TRBV12-4; D is possibly TRBD2 (5 bases). The CDR3 is made up of 12 amino acids. V was cut by 8 bases and J by 2 bases, with 10 bases left in between. Here the CDR3 reads CASADYTYEQYF. Here the CDR3 DNA reads TGTGCCAGCGCCGACTATACCTACGAGCAGTACTTC.

This chain uses TRBV5-1 with TRBJ2-7, with TRBD2 identical over 9 bases. V lost 4 bases, J lost 2 bases, and 10 bases stayed unmatched. CDR1 SGHRS and CDR2 YFSETQ come from the germline V gene. The CDR3 loop spans 16 amino acids. The CDR3 region is CASSPEVAGDPYEQYF. The CDR3 region has the DNA TGCGCCAGCAGCCCCGAGGTAGCGGGAGATCCCTACGAGCAGTACTTC. Variable domain in full (rest from reference TRBV5-1 and TRBJ2-7): KAGVTQTPRYLIKTRGQQVTLSCSPISGHRSVSWYQQTPGQGLQFLFEYFSETQRNKGNFPGRFSGRQFSNSRSEMNVSTLELGDSALYLCASSPEVAGDPYEQYFGPGTRLTVT.

This clonotype was detected ten times or more. V usage is TRBV30 and J usage is TRBJ2-3; D is undetermined. This CDR3 contains 12 residues. V was cut by 2 bases and J by 2 bases, with 5 bases left in between. Germline values: CDR1 GTSNPN, CDR2 SVGIG (reference sequence). The CDR3 DNA reads TGTGCCTGGAGTACAGACACAGATACGCAGTATTTT. Translating gives CAWSTDTDTQYF.

This clonotype showed up many times. As DNA, the CDR3 is TGCAGCGTTGAGAGACACTACAATGAGCAGTTCTTC. It translates to CSVERHYNEQFF. This chain joins TRBV29-1 and TRBJ2-1; D call uncertain. Germline V gene sequence: CDR1 SQVTM, CDR2 ANQGSEA. This CDR3 is 12 amino acids long. V was trimmed by 3 bases and J by 3 bases, leaving 6 bases between them.

The sample holds many counts of this clonotype. The V call is TRBV28, the J call TRBJ2-1; D gene uncertain. CDR1 and CDR2 (germline): MDHEN, SYDVKM. The V end was cut by 1 base, the J end by 10 bases, with 5 bases between. This CDR3 is built from 11 residues. The CDR3 spells CASSLSREQFF. CDR3 DNA sequence: TGTGCCAGCAGTTTATCGCGGGAGCAGTTCTTC.

In its sample, this clonotype was seen a few times. The chain couples TRBV20-1 to TRBJ2-7; perhaps TRBD2 as D (5 bases). Germline CDR1 and CDR2: DFQATT and SNEGSKA (reference sequence). CDR3 size: 11 residues. The germline V and J ends were trimmed by 7 bases and 0 bases, with 7 bases remaining between them. As DNA, the CDR3 is TGCAGTGTGAGGGCCTCCTACGAGCAGTACTTC. This sequence encodes CSVRASYEQYF.

This chain links TRBV11-2 with TRBJ2-2; TRBD2 agrees at 8 bases. Germline V gene lookup returns CDR1 SGHAT and CDR2 FQNNGV. The junction had 8 bases not matched to a gene; V was cut back by 1 base and J by 1 base. The CDR3 covers 18 residues. CDR3 sequence (DNA): TGTGCCAGCAGCTTAGTAGGGCTAGCGGGCGTGAACACCGGGGAGCTGTTTTTT. Amino acid sequence: CASSLVGLAGVNTGELFF. The full variable domain, with the rest looked up from reference TRBV11-2 and TRBJ2-2, is EAGVAQSPRYKIIEKRQSVAFWCNPISGHATLYWYQQILGQGPKLLIQFQNNGVVDDSQLPKDRFSAERLKGVDSTLKIQPAKLEDSAVYLCASSLVGLAGVNTGELFFGEGSRLTVL.